These 21 T cell receptor beta chains originate from one sample sequenced in a study of shared clonotypes between healthy human individuals. Produced via immunoSEQ multiplex PCR; TCRdb's table is partial and in-frame only. The table shows 2,500,000 or so clones, with more than 90% occurring only once. The sequencing input was naive CD4+ T cells sorted from blood. The subset was: CD45RA+ positively selected. All receptors derive from a man aged 18 to 29 in good health.

The chain is built from TRBV6-5 and TRBJ1-5, with D unclear. CDR3 length equals 13 residues. Germline values: CDR1 MNHEY, CDR2 SVGAGI. The V gene lost 5 bases and the J gene lost 3 bases, with 8 bases spanning the gap. The CDR3 DNA reads TGTGCCAGCAGTCCCATCGCCAATCAGCCCCAGCATTTT. Translation: CASSPIANQPQHF.

The genes are TRBV2 and TRBJ2-2; no clear D. Germline loops: CDR1 SNHLY, CDR2 FYNNEI. The V gene lost 2 bases and the J gene lost 0 bases, with 7 bases spanning the gap. CDR3 size: 15 residues. The CDR3 spells CASSERITNTGELFF. The CDR3 DNA reads as TGTGCCAGCAGTGAACGTATCACGAACACCGGGGAGCTGTTTTTT.

This chain links TRBV6-5 with TRBJ2-7; 8 bases are shared with TRBD2. V was clipped by 7 bases and J by 0 bases; unmatched bases: 5. The CDR3 covers 14 residues. From germline, CDR1 is MNHEY and CDR2 SVGAGI. The CDR3 DNA is TGTGCCAGCAACGAGCGGGGGTTCTCCTACGAGCAGTACTTC. This sequence encodes CASNERGFSYEQYF.

About this clone: Different DNA sequences within this sample yield the same CDR3. The rearrangement links TRBV6-5 to TRBJ1-3; 7 positions agree with TRBD1. This CDR3 is built from 15 residues. V dropped 6 bases and J dropped 1; count of bases not matched to a gene: 6. Per germline, CDR1 MNHEY and CDR2 SVGAGI. CDR3 residues: CASRRDSISGNTIYF. DNA for the CDR3: TGTGCCAGCAGGAGGGACAGCATATCTGGAAACACCATATATTTT.

In DNA, the CDR3 is TGTGCCAGCTCACGCGCACCGCCACCTTCTGGGGCCAACGTCCTGACTTTC. Translated: CASSRAPPPSGANVLTF. The chain has TRBV18 and TRBJ2-6, with unresolved D. The CDR3 covers 17 residues. V lost 4 bases and J lost 1, with 14 bases in between. Germline V CDR1 and CDR2: KGHSH, LQKENI.

A single count supports this clone. V usage is TRBV4-1 and J usage is TRBJ2-2; no clear D gene. The CDR3 covers 16 residues. The germline CDR1 and CDR2 sequences are MGHRA and YSYEKL. V lost 0 bases, J lost 1 base, and 9 bases lay in between. This CDR3 is CASSQEEWMNTGELFF. The CDR3 region has the DNA TGCGCCAGCAGCCAAGAGGAATGGATGAACACCGGGGAGCTGTTTTTT.

The chain employs TRBV29-1 and TRBJ1-1; TRBD1 is a possible D gene (6 bases). This CDR3 region has 12 residues. The germline V gene encodes CDR1 SQVTM and CDR2 ANQGSEA. V was trimmed by 4 bases and J by 6 bases, leaving 12 bases between them. The CDR3 coding sequence is TGCAGCGTTGTATTAGGGGGGGCTGAAGCTTTCTTT. Its translation: CSVVLGGAEAFF.

The chain uses TRBV10-2 and TRBJ1-5; D possibly corresponds to TRBD1 (5 bases). Trimming left V 3 bases short and J 5 bases short, with 11 bases between. CDR1 and CDR2 from the germline V gene are WSHSY and SAAADI. The CDR3 is 14 residues long. In DNA form, the CDR3 reads TGCGCCAGCAGTGAACAGGTAGGGCATCAGCCCCAGCATTTT. Encoded protein: CASSEQVGHQPQHF.

V is TRBV6-1 and J is TRBJ2-5; no definite D call. With 10 bases removed from V and 1 base from J, the gap between germline ends came to 10 bases. Germline CDR1 and CDR2: MNHNS and SASEGT. The CDR3 contains 12 residues. The CDR3 sequence is CATRASQETQYF. DNA of the CDR3: TGTGCCACCCGAGCGAGCCAAGAGACCCAGTACTTC.

The V call is TRBV19, the J call TRBJ1-6; no firm D call. Germline V gene sequence: CDR1 LNHDA, CDR2 SQIVND (reference sequence). The CDR3 loop spans 15 amino acids. V gave up 4 bases and J gave up 8 bases, with 15 bases separating them. The CDR3, as DNA: TGTGCCAGTAGTACGCGGACGCTATTGGATTCACCCCTCCACTTT. It yields the protein CASSTRTLLDSPLHF.

The rearrangement uses TRBV4-3 and TRBJ2-7; 9 bases align to TRBD2. CDR1 and CDR2 from the germline V gene are LGHNA and YSLEER. J lost 1 base, V lost 0 bases, and 7 bases had no gene match. The CDR3 is 17 amino acids. The CDR3 here is CASSQEPAGGRSYEQYF. In nucleotides, the CDR3 is TGCGCCAGCAGCCAAGAGCCGGCGGGAGGGAGGTCCTACGAGCAGTACTTC.

The gene calls are TRBV2 and TRBJ1-2, with D possibly TRBD1 on 5 matching bases. CDR3 size: 14 residues. Trimming pared 6 bases from V and 0 bases from J, leaving 11 bases between. The germline V gene has CDR1 SNHLY and CDR2 FYNNEI. CDR3 DNA: TGTGCCAGCAGCCCGGACACCTCTAACTATGGCTACACCTTC. This sequence encodes CASSPDTSNYGYTF.

On this clone: The sample holds other DNA sequences that translate to the same CDR3. The V and J genes are TRBV5-4 and TRBJ2-7; perhaps TRBD2 as D (5 bases). This CDR3 contains 12 residues. The germline V gene encodes CDR1 SGHNT and CDR2 YYREEE (reference sequence). The V and J ends lost 5 bases and 0 bases respectively, with 6 bases between them. The CDR3 region is CASRGSSYEQYF. The CDR3 region has the DNA TGTGCCAGCAGGGGGAGCTCCTACGAGCAGTACTTC.

V is TRBV6-5 and J is TRBJ1-5; 10 bases map to TRBD1. This CDR3 has 15 residues. Per the germline V gene, CDR1 is MNHEY and CDR2 is SVGAGI. Trimming cost V 7 bases and J 4 bases; bases outside gene matches: 7. This chain's CDR3 is CASTPTGGKNQPQHF. The CDR3 DNA follows: TGTGCCAGCACCCCGACAGGGGGCAAGAATCAGCCCCAGCATTTT.

The chain recombines TRBV10-3 with TRBJ2-3; 8 nucleotides agree with TRBD2. This CDR3 has 14 residues. Germline-derived CDR1 and CDR2 are ENHRY and SYGVKD. Losses at the gene ends were 4 bases for V and 1 base for J; bases not matched to a gene: 1. In DNA, the CDR3 is TGTGCCATCAGTGCGGGACTAGGCACAGATACGCAGTATTTT. Protein product: CAISAGLGTDTQYF.

The chain carries TRBV10-3 and TRBJ1-6; the D gene is possibly TRBD1 (6 bases). The germline V gene encodes CDR1 ENHRY and CDR2 SYGVKD. V lost 11 bases and J 3 bases, leaving 11 bases between the germline ends. This CDR3 has 13 residues. DNA of the CDR3: TGTGCCGTCCGACAGGTCTATAATTCACCCCTCCACTTT. This sequence encodes CAVRQVYNSPLHF.

The chain carries TRBV4-3 and TRBJ2-1; either TRBD1 or TRBD2 may fit D (5 bases each). This CDR3 spans 14 amino acids. Between the trimmed V and J ends, which lost 2 bases and 7 bases, there was a span of 12 bases. Germline V gene lookup returns CDR1 LGHNA and CDR2 YSLEER. Here the CDR3 DNA reads TGCGCCAGCAGCCAACCCGGGACCATGAATGAGCAGTTCTTC. This translates into CASSQPGTMNEQFF.

In its sample, this clone was seen once. The rearrangement links TRBV6-1 to TRBJ2-2; D is undetermined. V lost 4 bases and J lost 5, with 8 bases in between. Germline lookup yields CDR1 MNHNS and CDR2 SASEGT. The CDR3 consists of 13 residues. The CDR3 nucleotides are TGTGCCAGCAGTGTCGTGCGGACCGGGGAGCTGTTTTTT. This codes for CASSVVRTGELFF.

With regard to this clone: Other DNA sequences within the sample encode an identical CDR3. This sequence joins TRBV7-9 and TRBJ2-7, with D possibly matching TRBD2 (6 bases). From germline, CDR1 is SEHNR and CDR2 FQNEAQ (reference sequence). This CDR3 has 14 amino acids. V shed 5 bases and J shed 3 bases, with 14 bases lying between them. As DNA, the CDR3 is TGTGCCAGCAGCCCCTCCGGAGCGGGCTACGAGCAGTACTTC. Its translation: CASSPSGAGYEQYF.

V is TRBV28 and J is TRBJ2-5; D not resolved. The CDR3 is 16 amino acids. Trimming shortened V by 4 bases and J by 2 bases, and 17 bases separated the two germline ends. The germline gives CDR1 MDHEN, CDR2 SYDVKM. CDR3 loop: CASSSAAKGIQETQYF. The CDR3, as DNA: TGTGCCAGCAGTTCGGCCGCAAAAGGAATTCAAGAGACCCAGTACTTC.

The CDR3 region is CASSLGGQWSPLHF. The CDR3 DNA follows: TGTGCCAGCAGTTTGGGGGGGCAGTGGTCACCCCTCCACTTT. This chain links TRBV27 with TRBJ1-6; maybe TRBD1 (6 bases). The ends were cut back, 3 bases at V and 10 bases at J, with 13 bases in the middle. This CDR3 comprises 14 residues. Germline-derived CDR1 and CDR2 are MNHEY and SMNVEV (reference sequence).